The 10 T cell receptor beta chains below all came from one sample that was sequenced in a study of blood T cell repertoires in COVID-19. Generated by immunoSEQ multiplex PCR, the TCRdb table keeps only in-frame clones and is missing some. This table holds over 300,000 clones, 75% to 85% found once. The specimen sequenced was peripheral blood. The receptors were sampled from a human donor in a cohort sampled during active COVID-19.

The gene calls are TRBV3-1 (or the pseudogene TRBV3-2) and TRBJ2-5; possibly TRBD2 for D (5 bases). The V gene lost 3 bases and the J gene lost 5 bases, with 7 bases spanning the gap. The CDR3 consists of 12 residues. Germline V gene lookup returns CDR1 LGHDT and CDR2 YNNKEL (reference sequence). CDR3 loop: CASSHRGETQYF. The CDR3 DNA reads as TGTGCCAGCAGCCACCGAGGGGAGACCCAGTACTTC.

There are a few counts of this clone. V and J are TRBV3-1 (or the pseudogene TRBV3-2) and TRBJ1-2; tentatively, D is TRBD1 (5 bases). Germline V gene data show CDR1 as LGHDT and CDR2 as YNNKEL (reference sequence). This CDR3 has 13 residues. Trimming stripped 11 bases from V and 3 bases from J, with 16 bases between. CDR3 loop: CAVLDPGDYGYTF. The CDR3 bases are TGTGCCGTCCTGGATCCGGGGGACTATGGCTACACCTTC.

V gene TRBV7-9 combines with J gene TRBJ2-7; 7 bases are shared with TRBD1. Per the germline V gene, CDR1 is SEHNR and CDR2 is FQNEAQ (reference sequence). Germline trimming cut 6 bases from V and 3 bases from J; bases unmatched to any gene: 8. CDR3 size: 14 residues. The CDR3 nucleotides are TGTGCCAGCAGTCCCGGGACAGTGGACTACGAGCAGTACTTC. Residues: CASSPGTVDYEQYF.

This clone was detected once. This rearrangement joins TRBV5-4 to TRBJ1-6; 8 nucleotides line up with TRBD1. The CDR3 runs to 15 residues. Germline loops: CDR1 SGHNT, CDR2 YYREEE (reference sequence). The junction had 7 bases not matched to a gene; V was cut back by 4 bases and J by 7 bases. CDR3 sequence reads: CASSLRTGQNSPLHF. The CDR3 DNA follows: TGTGCCAGCAGCCTTCGGACAGGGCAAAATTCACCCCTCCACTTT.

This rearrangement joins TRBV7-2 to TRBJ2-3, with TRBD2 identical over 9 bases. Germline CDR1 is SGHTA and CDR2 is FQGNSA. V trimming: 2 bases; J trimming: 7 bases; junction bases outside the gene matches: 7. The CDR3 has 15 amino acids. This chain's CDR3 is CASSLKSGGRNTQYF. CDR3 nucleotide sequence: TGTGCCAGCAGCTTAAAAAGCGGGGGGAGGAATACGCAGTATTTT.

The gene calls are TRBV7-9 and TRBJ1-4; D remains ambiguous. The CDR3 runs to 14 residues. Germline values: CDR1 SEHNR, CDR2 FQNEAQ (reference sequence). Between the trimmed V and J ends, which lost 5 bases and 4 bases, there was a span of 11 bases. The chain's CDR3 is CASSVRSGNEKLFF. CDR3 nucleotide sequence: TGTGCCAGCAGCGTACGGTCCGGTAATGAAAAACTGTTTTTT.

The chain couples TRBV5-1 to TRBJ2-3; the D is unclear. V lost 4 bases and J lost 4, with 7 bases in between. This CDR3 comprises 12 residues. Germline CDR1 SGHRS, CDR2 YFSETQ. The CDR3 sequence is CASSPEPDTQYF. In DNA, the CDR3 is TGCGCCAGCAGCCCGGAGCCAGATACGCAGTATTTT.

This chain links TRBV5-8 with TRBJ2-3; 8 bases agree with TRBD2. Germline loops: CDR1 SGHTS, CDR2 YDEGEE. This CDR3 is 15 amino acids long. V lost 3 bases and J lost 3; bases outside the gene matches: 6. CDR3 region: CASSSPGGSTDTQYF. Written as DNA, the CDR3 is TGTGCCAGCAGCTCCCCGGGGGGGAGTACAGATACGCAGTATTTT. Based on the CDR3 plus reference TRBV5-8 and TRBJ2-3, the full variable domain is EAGVTQSPTHLIKTRGQQATLRCSPISGHTSVYWYQQALGLGLQFLLWYDEGEERNRGNFPPRFSGRQFPNYSSELNVNALELEDSALYLCASSSPGGSTDTQYFGPGTRLTVL.

V is TRBV6-2 or TRBV6-3 and J is TRBJ1-1; D is perhaps TRBD1 (6 bases). The V end lost 6 bases, the J end lost 6 bases, and 14 bases lay between the germline ends. CDR1 and CDR2 from the germline V gene are MNHEY and SVGEGT. This CDR3 contains 13 residues. Here the CDR3 reads CASSPQGSPEAFF. In nucleotides, the CDR3 is TGTGCCAGCAGCCCTCAGGGGTCCCCTGAAGCTTTCTTT.

The genes are TRBV27 and TRBJ1-4; 10 bases are a match to TRBD1. J was trimmed by 8 bases and V by 0 bases; bases with no gene match: 3. The CDR3 extends over 15 amino acids. The germline gives CDR1 MNHEY, CDR2 SMNVEV (reference sequence). The CDR3 is CASSLSRGQGEKLFF. CDR3 DNA sequence: TGTGCCAGCAGTTTATCGAGGGGACAGGGGGAAAAACTGTTTTTT.